Here is one T cell receptor (beta chain) with its context. What it binds is not known. The sample comes from a study of vaccination effects on CD4 cells after COVID-19. Only in-frame clones appear in the TCRdb table, and some are missing; sequencing was by immunoSEQ multiplex PCR. The sample has about 30,000 clones, roughly 80% seen once. The CDR3 covers 14 residues. Germline V gene sequence: CDR1 MNHEY, CDR2 SMNVEV (reference sequence). V lost 0 bases, J lost 8 bases, and 3 bases stayed unmatched. Before sequencing, viral peptide pools were used by the ViraFEST assay to expand antigen-specific CD4+ T cells. The authors isolated CD4+ T cells after more than eight days of culture. Two-dose vaccination with either BNT162b2 or mRNA-1273 was given to the participants.

This clonotype was sampled from a human donor who received a COVID-19 vaccine. Some clones in this sample may be carry-over from other donors' samples. This sequence joins TRBV27 and TRBJ2-1, with 8 nucleotides matching TRBD2. The sample in question was CD4+ T cells from PBMCs cultured with SARS-CoV-2 spike peptides, obtained after COVID-19 vaccination. CDR3 in DNA: TGTGCCAGCAGTTTATCGCGGGGGGCCCATGAGCAGTTCTTC. Encoded protein: CASSLSRGAHEQFF.